The present T cell receptor (beta chain) was sequenced within a study of T cells in Graves' hyperthyroidism and ophthalmopathy. Study conclusions and caveats: Blood samples included most of the expanded thyroid clonotypes exceeding 0.001.

Pregnant or lactating patients were excluded, as were those with uncontrolled infection or other autoimmune disease. Diagnoses were made from clinical symptoms, serum measures (thyroxine and TRAb), thyroid ultrasound and orbital computed tomography. This clonotype appeared many times. Its antigen is currently unknown. The TCR beta CDR3 regions underwent amplification using RNA transcripts as the source. RT-PCR in the first round (using the HTBI primer set) targeted the TCR CDR3. TCRdb analysed the multiplex PCR reads with MiXCR anew, one entry per CDR3 protein. The sample shows about 590,000 distinct CDR3 sequences, 13% to 15% of them seen only once. The CDR3 has 17 amino acids. With V trimmed by 6 bases and J by 0 bases, 13 bases remained unmatched.

The sample comprised blood. The chain carries TRBV12-3 or TRBV12-4 and TRBJ1-1; 7 positions match TRBD1. The sequence came from a woman aged 18-29 years with Graves' ophthalmopathy. The CDR3 region is CASRRGLVRFMNTEAFF. The CDR3, as DNA: TGTGCCAGCAGGAGGGGGCTCGTTCGCTTTATGAACACTGAAGCTTTCTTT.